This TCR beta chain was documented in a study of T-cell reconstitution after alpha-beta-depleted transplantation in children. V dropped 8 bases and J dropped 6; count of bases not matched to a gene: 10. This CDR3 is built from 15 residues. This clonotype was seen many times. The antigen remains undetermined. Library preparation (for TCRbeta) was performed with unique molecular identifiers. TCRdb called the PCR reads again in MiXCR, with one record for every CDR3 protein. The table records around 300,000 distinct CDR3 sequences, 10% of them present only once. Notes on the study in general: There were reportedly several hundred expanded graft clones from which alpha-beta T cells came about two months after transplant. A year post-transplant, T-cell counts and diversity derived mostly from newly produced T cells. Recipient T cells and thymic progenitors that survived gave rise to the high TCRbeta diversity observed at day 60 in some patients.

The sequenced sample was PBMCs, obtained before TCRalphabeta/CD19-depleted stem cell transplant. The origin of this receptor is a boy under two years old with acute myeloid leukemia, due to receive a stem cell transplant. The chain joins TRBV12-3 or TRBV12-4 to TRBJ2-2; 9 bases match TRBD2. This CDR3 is CASGGASGIPGELFF. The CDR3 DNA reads TGTGCCAGCGGTGGGGCTAGCGGGATCCCCGGGGAGCTGTTTTTT.